The rows below give T cell receptor beta chains drawn from one sample of a study of T cell changes during pregnancy in multiple sclerosis. The repertoire was sequenced with immunoSEQ multiplex PCR; TCRdb's copy has only in-frame clones and lacks some. The table shows approximately 46,000 clones, with around 91% occurring only once. The sequenced sample was CD8+ T cells from peripheral blood mononuclear cells, obtained in the second trimester of pregnancy. Source of these receptors: a female donor with multiple sclerosis, enrolled in a pregnancy study. Both conserved end residues are part of each CDR3. Fields, in order: CDR3 protein, V gene, J gene.

cdr3_aa: CASSHESGSGDEQFF; v_call: TRBV4-1; j_call: TRBJ2-1
cdr3_aa: CASSRLGEKEQFF; v_call: TRBV6-5; j_call: TRBJ2-1
cdr3_aa: CASSLLGDRESCIQYF; v_call: TRBV7-7; j_call: TRBJ2-4
cdr3_aa: CATPSYTF; v_call: TRBV3-1/TRBV3-2; j_call: TRBJ1-2
cdr3_aa: CASSLGPGLWGTDTQYF; v_call: TRBV11-2; j_call: TRBJ2-3
cdr3_aa: CASNFRGNEKLFF; v_call: TRBV6-1; j_call: TRBJ1-4
cdr3_aa: CASSFGTSAERGEQFF; v_call: TRBV5-4; j_call: TRBJ2-1
cdr3_aa: CASSIVGQGTETQYF; v_call: TRBV19; j_call: TRBJ2-5
cdr3_aa: CASGSHPRDWYSYEQYF; v_call: TRBV21-1; j_call: TRBJ2-7
cdr3_aa: CAINQGRGEKETQYF; v_call: TRBV10-3; j_call: TRBJ2-5
cdr3_aa: CASSLGQLYGYTF; v_call: TRBV5-1; j_call: TRBJ1-2
cdr3_aa: CASSGSRAGVETQYF; v_call: TRBV9; j_call: TRBJ2-5
cdr3_aa: CALSPETVPYEQYF; v_call: TRBV30; j_call: TRBJ2-7
cdr3_aa: CASSPRLAGAQETQYF; v_call: TRBV7-8; j_call: TRBJ2-5
cdr3_aa: CASLVELETQYF; v_call: TRBV2; j_call: TRBJ2-5
cdr3_aa: CASGWQAPGELFF; v_call: TRBV5-8; j_call: TRBJ2-2
cdr3_aa: CASTTSDYNEQFF; v_call: TRBV6-1; j_call: TRBJ2-1
cdr3_aa: CASSLPGQNGYGYTF; v_call: TRBV7-9; j_call: TRBJ1-2
cdr3_aa: CASSQDIRSTEAFF; v_call: TRBV4-1; j_call: TRBJ1-1
cdr3_aa: CASSFGGGAYNEQFF; v_call: TRBV7-3; j_call: TRBJ2-1
cdr3_aa: CASSLGRNTGELFF; v_call: TRBV13; j_call: TRBJ2-2
cdr3_aa: CSAREASEQFF; v_call: TRBV20-1; j_call: TRBJ2-1
cdr3_aa: CASSFGGLGDTEAFF; v_call: TRBV27; j_call: TRBJ1-1
cdr3_aa: CASSGQGLEQYF; v_call: TRBV9; j_call: TRBJ2-7
cdr3_aa: CASSALAGAYNEQFF; v_call: TRBV7-9; j_call: TRBJ2-1
cdr3_aa: CASPQGLGKNIQYF; v_call: TRBV27; j_call: TRBJ2-4
cdr3_aa: CASSDVVSFSTDTQYF; v_call: TRBV6-4; j_call: TRBJ2-3
cdr3_aa: CASSSYTGELFF; v_call: TRBV5-6; j_call: TRBJ2-2
cdr3_aa: CASSSAPGQWDEKLFF; v_call: TRBV5-4; j_call: TRBJ1-4
cdr3_aa: CASTISSESDSSQETQYF; v_call: TRBV25-1; j_call: TRBJ2-5
cdr3_aa: CASSFDRGEVMNTEAFF; v_call: TRBV28; j_call: TRBJ1-1
cdr3_aa: CASSSYNEQFF; v_call: TRBV5-1; j_call: TRBJ2-1
cdr3_aa: CASSTGTGFSSNEKLFF; v_call: TRBV7-9; j_call: TRBJ1-4
cdr3_aa: CASSPRTSGGRTDTQYF; v_call: TRBV9; j_call: TRBJ2-3
cdr3_aa: CASSPGQAYYGYTF; v_call: TRBV19; j_call: TRBJ1-2
cdr3_aa: CASSFGPNTGELFF; v_call: TRBV5-8; j_call: TRBJ2-2
cdr3_aa: CSVDRGDQETQYF; v_call: TRBV29-1; j_call: TRBJ2-5
cdr3_aa: CASRPGTFTFTDTQYF; v_call: TRBV2; j_call: TRBJ2-3
cdr3_aa: CASSLGQGLSEQYF; v_call: TRBV27; j_call: TRBJ2-7
cdr3_aa: CASSPGQGLLSSEQYF; v_call: TRBV7-9; j_call: TRBJ2-7
cdr3_aa: CASSVLAGGTDTQYF; v_call: TRBV6-1; j_call: TRBJ2-3
cdr3_aa: CASTWDTGEQYF; v_call: TRBV7-9; j_call: TRBJ2-7
cdr3_aa: CASRRTGSETQYF; v_call: TRBV27; j_call: TRBJ2-5
cdr3_aa: CASRSTGGENTEAFF; v_call: TRBV19; j_call: TRBJ1-1
cdr3_aa: CASSLGPMADSFNQPQHF; v_call: TRBV5-1; j_call: TRBJ1-5
cdr3_aa: CASSFTRTSGSLYEQYF; v_call: TRBV6-4; j_call: TRBJ2-7
cdr3_aa: CASSQNRRGLGEKLFF; v_call: TRBV14; j_call: TRBJ1-4
cdr3_aa: CAWSVGQGGEKLFF; v_call: TRBV30; j_call: TRBJ1-4
cdr3_aa: CASSLAASGGENEQFF; v_call: TRBV7-2; j_call: TRBJ2-1
cdr3_aa: CASSYGTSGGNEQFF; v_call: TRBV11-2; j_call: TRBJ2-1
cdr3_aa: CASSQEGRGWEGFYNEQFF; v_call: TRBV14; j_call: TRBJ2-1
cdr3_aa: CASSERLAGGYEQYF; v_call: TRBV6-1; j_call: TRBJ2-7
cdr3_aa: CASSIYLSNQPQHF; v_call: TRBV19; j_call: TRBJ1-5
cdr3_aa: CASSVIGTSAQETQYF; v_call: TRBV9; j_call: TRBJ2-5
cdr3_aa: CASSLGYDRFYEQYF; v_call: TRBV13; j_call: TRBJ2-7
cdr3_aa: CASSIGIAGGLQETQYF; v_call: TRBV19; j_call: TRBJ2-5